The 4 T cell receptor beta chains in this list originate from one sample, sequenced in a study of radiotherapy plus CTLA-4 blockade in lung cancer. Profiling relied on immunoSEQ multiplex PCR, and the TCRdb table lists in-frame clones only, not all of them. Here the sample spans about 99,000 clones, about 90% being singletons. The source was peripheral blood, collected from a patient treated with radiotherapy plus ipilimumab. These receptor sequences come from a human donor with non-small cell lung cancer that progressed on radiotherapy plus ipilimumab.

This clone was found once. The genes are TRBV4-1 and TRBJ1-5; D is ambiguous. There are 14 residues in the CDR3. Germline V gene lookup returns CDR1 MGHRA and CDR2 YSYEKL. The V gene lost 1 base and the J gene lost 5 bases, with 9 bases spanning the gap. CDR3 in amino acids: CASSQVGIDQPQHF. CDR3 in DNA: TGCGCCAGCAGCCAAGTAGGAATCGATCAGCCCCAGCATTTT.

The chain joins TRBV5-1 to TRBJ2-5; 10 bases agree with TRBD2. Germline CDR1 is SGHRS and CDR2 is YFSETQ. The CDR3 spans 16 residues. V was clipped by 4 bases and J by 6 bases; unmatched bases: 12. The CDR3 region is CASSLIQREGPQTQYF. The CDR3 nucleotides are TGCGCCAGCAGCCTAATTCAGCGGGAGGGCCCCCAGACCCAGTACTTC.

This sequence joins TRBV9 and TRBJ1-2, with 10 bases fitting TRBD1. The CDR3 totals 16 residues. Trimming cost V 2 bases and J 5 bases; bases outside gene matches: 9. Germline CDR1 and CDR2: SGDLS and YYNGEE. The CDR3 loop reads CASSVDRGRSVYGYTF. The CDR3 nucleotides are TGTGCCAGCAGCGTTGACAGGGGGCGTTCGGTATATGGCTACACCTTC.

V is TRBV6-1 and J is TRBJ2-7; either TRBD1 or TRBD2 may fit D (5 bases each). The germline V and J ends were trimmed by 0 bases and 3 bases, with 12 bases remaining between them. Germline CDR1 MNHNS, CDR2 SASEGT. CDR3 length: 15 residues. CDR3 region: CASSEAGTPNYEQYF. The CDR3 DNA reads TGTGCCAGCAGTGAAGCGGGGACCCCCAACTACGAGCAGTACTTC.